These T cell receptor beta chains were read from a single sample in a study of Graves' ophthalmopathy and Graves' hyperthyroidism. In TCRdb, the multiplex PCR reads were re-called with MiXCR into one record per CDR3 protein. The sample carries roughly 700,000 distinct CDR3 sequences, 40% recorded once. The sequenced material came from peripheral blood. These receptors all stem from an adult man with Graves' ophthalmopathy. The CDR3 runs from the conserved cysteine through the conserved F or W. Fields, in order: D gene, clone size, V gene, J gene, CDR3 protein, CDR3 DNA. A D gene is named only where the DNA matches it firmly. Size is omitted from some rows. Given values are once, few, many or a class for expanded clones.

D: -; size: -; V: TRBV10-3; J: TRBJ1-6; CDR3: CASKPGPYNSPLHF; DNA: TGTGCCAGTAAGCCGGGACCCTATAATTCACCCCTCCACTTT
D: TRBD2; size: once; V: TRBV5-4; J: TRBJ2-5; CDR3: CASSFGLAGTGHQETQYF; DNA: TGTGCCAGCAGCTTTGGACTAGCGGGCACAGGGCACCAAGAGACCCAGTACTTC
D: -; size: -; V: TRBV10-3; J: TRBJ1-1; CDR3: CAIKPGTSGTEAFF; DNA: TGTGCCATCAAGCCAGGGACATCAGGCACTGAAGCTTTCTTT
D: TRBD1; size: -; V: TRBV12-3/TRBV12-4; J: TRBJ1-3; CDR3: CASSTTGTESSGNTIYF; DNA: TGTGCCAGCAGTACAACCGGGACAGAGAGCTCTGGAAACACCATATATTTT
D: TRBD1; size: -; V: TRBV9; J: TRBJ1-2; CDR3: CASSVEDTGGNGYTF; DNA: TGTGCCAGCAGCGTAGAAGACACAGGGGGCAATGGCTACACCTTC
D: -; size: many; V: TRBV2; J: TRBJ2-7; CDR3: CASSESSSSSYEQYF; DNA: TGTGCCAGCAGTGAGAGCAGCTCCAGCTCCTACGAGCAGTACTTC
D: -; size: -; V: TRBV20-1; J: TRBJ1-4; CDR3: CSASNGWGSDEKLFF; DNA: TGCAGTGCTAGTAACGGGTGGGGGTCGGATGAAAAACTGTTTTTT
D: TRBD1; size: -; V: TRBV10-1; J: TRBJ2-7; CDR3: CAETGGGEQYF; DNA: TGCGCCGAGACAGGGGGCGGCGAGCAGTACTTC
D: TRBD1; size: -; V: TRBV7-9; J: TRBJ1-6; CDR3: CASSFRRDRRNSPLHF; DNA: TGTGCCAGCAGCTTTAGAAGGGACAGACGTAATTCACCCCTCCACTTT
D: -; size: -; V: TRBV7-9; J: TRBJ1-1; CDR3: CASSLAGAGVTEAFF; DNA: TGTGCCAGCAGCTTAGCAGGGGCTGGGGTCACTGAAGCTTTCTTT
D: -; size: -; V: TRBV7-3; J: TRBJ1-2; CDR3: CASSQVYERGYTF; DNA: TGTGCCAGCAGCCAAGTATACGAGCGTGGCTACACCTTC
D: TRBD1; size: many; V: TRBV2; J: TRBJ2-5; CDR3: CASSVTGGETQYF; DNA: TGTGCCAGCAGTGTGACAGGGGGCGAGACCCAGTACTTC
D: -; size: -; V: TRBV25-1; J: TRBJ1-2; CDR3: CASSLRGRGGYTF; DNA: TGTGCCAGCAGTTTACGGGGGCGTGGTGGCTACACCTTC
D: -; size: -; V: TRBV9; J: TRBJ1-2; CDR3: CASSAEPQGPRGYTF; DNA: TGTGCCAGCAGCGCTGAGCCCCAGGGGCCCCGAGGCTACACCTTC
D: -; size: -; V: TRBV7-9; J: TRBJ2-2; CDR3: CASAANTGELFF; DNA: TGTGCCAGCGCGGCGAACACCGGGGAGCTGTTTTTT
D: TRBD1; size: -; V: TRBV10-3; J: TRBJ1-5; CDR3: CAIRRTSGTGGEPQHF; DNA: TGTGCCATCAGGAGGACTAGCGGGACAGGAGGGGAGCCCCAGCATTTT
D: -; size: -; V: TRBV20-1; J: TRBJ2-5; CDR3: CSARLAANQETQYF; DNA: TGCAGTGCTAGATTAGCGGCGAACCAAGAGACCCAGTACTTC
D: -; size: -; V: TRBV29-1; J: TRBJ1-2; CDR3: CSVVGAAYGYTF; DNA: TGCAGCGTAGTAGGCGCCGCCTATGGCTACACCTTC
D: -; size: -; V: TRBV2; J: TRBJ2-5; CDR3: CASSKRGQETQYF; DNA: TGTGCCAGCAGCAAGAGGGGTCAAGAGACCCAGTACTTC
D: TRBD1; size: few; V: TRBV20-1; J: TRBJ1-5; CDR3: CSAEPTGGNQPQHF; DNA: TGCAGTGCGGAACCGACAGGGGGGAATCAGCCCCAGCATTTT
D: -; size: many; V: TRBV29-1; J: TRBJ1-2; CDR3: CSGTNSYGYTF; DNA: TGCAGCGGGACCAACAGCTATGGCTACACCTTC
D: -; size: -; V: TRBV11-2; J: TRBJ2-7; CDR3: CASSQDRNYYEQYF; DNA: TGTGCCAGCAGCCAAGACAGGAATTATTACGAGCAGTACTTC
D: -; size: -; V: TRBV15; J: TRBJ1-5; CDR3: CVTSREQGGNQPQHF; DNA: TGTGTCACCAGCAGAGAACAGGGCGGCAATCAGCCCCAGCATTTT
D: -; size: few; V: TRBV2; J: TRBJ1-5; CDR3: CASSRGPINQPQHF; DNA: TGTGCCAGCAGCAGGGGACCGATCAATCAGCCCCAGCATTTT
D: -; size: -; V: TRBV7-2; J: TRBJ1-1; CDR3: CASSLVPQGTEAFF; DNA: TGTGCCAGCAGCTTAGTACCACAGGGCACTGAAGCTTTCTTT
D: TRBD1; size: many; V: TRBV2; J: TRBJ2-7; CDR3: CASSEEIGTGYEQYF; DNA: TGTGCCAGCAGTGAAGAGATCGGGACAGGCTACGAGCAGTACTTC
D: TRBD2; size: -; V: TRBV14; J: TRBJ2-7; CDR3: CASSQRLAGVGGLGVTYEQYF; DNA: TGTGCCAGCAGCCAACGGCTAGCGGGAGTAGGAGGTTTGGGAGTCACCTACGAGCAGTACTTC
D: TRBD2; size: -; V: TRBV2; J: TRBJ2-7; CDR3: CASSYLSTSGQEQYF; DNA: TGTGCCAGCAGTTACCTGTCGACTAGCGGACAAGAGCAGTACTTC
D: -; size: many; V: TRBV15; J: TRBJ2-5; CDR3: CATSRDSRGQETQYF; DNA: TGTGCCACCAGCAGAGATAGTAGGGGACAAGAGACCCAGTACTTC
D: TRBD1; size: once; V: TRBV11-2; J: TRBJ1-5; CDR3: CASSLGDPGTGDQPQHF; DNA: TGTGCCAGCAGCTTAGGTGACCCAGGGACAGGGGATCAGCCCCAGCATTTT
D: -; size: -; V: TRBV7-2; J: TRBJ1-2; CDR3: CASSTSGSYGYTF; DNA: TGTGCCAGCAGCACTTCAGGGTCCTATGGCTACACCTTC
D: TRBD1; size: -; V: TRBV10-3; J: TRBJ1-2; CDR3: CATSPATGGYGYTF; DNA: TGTGCCACCAGCCCCGCGACAGGGGGATATGGCTACACCTTC
D: -; size: many; V: TRBV19; J: TRBJ1-5; CDR3: CASSTRDGGRSNQPQHF; DNA: TGTGCCAGTAGCACCCGGGACGGAGGGCGAAGCAATCAGCCCCAGCATTTT
D: -; size: -; V: TRBV7-9; J: TRBJ2-7; CDR3: CASSVSGGDEQYF; DNA: TGTGCCAGCAGCGTCTCCGGTGGGGACGAGCAGTACTTC
D: -; size: -; V: TRBV19; J: TRBJ1-5; CDR3: CASSSRRDGYQPQHF; DNA: TGTGCCAGTAGTAGCCGGCGGGACGGGTATCAGCCCCAGCATTTT
D: TRBD1; size: few; V: TRBV6-1; J: TRBJ1-5; CDR3: CASREMGQFNQPQHF; DNA: TGTGCCAGCAGGGAAATGGGACAGTTTAATCAGCCCCAGCATTTT
D: -; size: few; V: TRBV7-6; J: TRBJ1-1; CDR3: CASSSLARQLPVNTEAFF; DNA: TGTGCCAGCAGCTCCCTGGCCAGACAGCTACCCGTGAACACTGAAGCTTTCTTT
D: TRBD2; size: -; V: TRBV9; J: TRBJ2-7; CDR3: CASSQEFVASGRFYEQYF; DNA: TGTGCCAGCAGCCAAGAATTTGTGGCTAGCGGGAGGTTCTACGAGCAGTACTTC
D: -; size: many; V: TRBV7-2; J: TRBJ2-5; CDR3: CASSLNPALGTQYF; DNA: TGTGCCAGCAGCTTAAACCCAGCCCTCGGGACCCAGTACTTC
D: -; size: -; V: TRBV20-1; J: TRBJ2-7; CDR3: CSASSMEAYEQYF; DNA: TGCAGTGCTAGTAGTATGGAGGCCTACGAGCAGTACTTC
D: -; size: -; V: TRBV15; J: TRBJ1-6; CDR3: CATSRVGQGGSPLHF; DNA: TGTGCCACCAGCAGAGTAGGGCAGGGCGGATCACCCCTCCACTTT
D: -; size: few; V: TRBV7-2; J: TRBJ2-7; CDR3: CASSFKYLNHEQYF; DNA: TGTGCCAGCAGCTTTAAGTATCTGAACCACGAGCAGTACTTC